These 15 T cell receptor beta chains were sequenced from one sample in a study of cytomegalovirus exposure and HLA in healthy donors. This PCR relied on a set of 60 Vbeta primers and 13 Jbeta primers. Some clones are missing from TCRdb's copy, which holds only in-frame ones; the method was immunoSEQ multiplex PCR. The sample holds around 50,000 clones, roughly 80% seen once. The sample consisted of PBMCs. These receptors all come from a middle-aged man in good health and CMV-seronegative.

The rearrangement links TRBV18 to TRBJ2-3, with 8 nucleotides matching TRBD2. There are 15 residues in the CDR3. The J segment lost 2 bases and the V segment lost 6 bases, leaving 7 bases of the junction unmatched. Germline loops: CDR1 KGHSH, CDR2 LQKENI. The CDR3 loop reads CASSAGLAVTDTQYF. The CDR3 nucleotides read TGTGCCAGCTCTGCAGGACTAGCAGTCACAGATACGCAGTATTTT.

The rearrangement joins TRBV19 to TRBJ2-2; possibly TRBD1 for D (5 bases). Looked up from germline, CDR1 is LNHDA and CDR2 is SQIVND (reference sequence). V lost 3 bases and J lost 5, with 19 bases in between. The CDR3 runs to 17 residues. The DNA for the CDR3 is TGTGCCAGTAGTATTCCCCAGGGTTTGGCGTTGACCGGGGAGCTGTTTTTT. This codes for CASSIPQGLALTGELFF. Full variable domain (remainder filled in from reference TRBV19 and TRBJ2-2): DGGITQSPKYLFRKEGQNVTLSCEQNLNHDAMYWYRQDPGQGLRLIYYSQIVNDFQKGDIAEGYSVSREKKESFPLTVTSAQKNPTAFYLCASSIPQGLALTGELFFGEGSRLTVL.

The V call is TRBV6-6, the J call TRBJ2-7, with TRBD1 matching over 12 bases. Unmatched junction bases numbered 8, after V lost 4 bases and J lost 7 bases. The CDR3 contains 15 residues. Germline-derived CDR1 and CDR2 are MNHNY and SVGAGI (reference sequence). DNA for the CDR3: TGTGCCAGCAGTTTTTCCGGGACAGGGGGCTTGGAGCAGTACTTC. It codes for CASSFSGTGGLEQYF.

The V call is TRBV27, the J call TRBJ1-2; D is unclear. V dropped 7 bases and J dropped 6 bases, with 12 bases sitting between them. Germline CDR1 and CDR2: MNHEY and SMNVEV (reference sequence). This CDR3 has 12 amino acids. The CDR3 region has the DNA TGTGCCAGCAAAAACCGCGGGGATGGCTACACCTTC. This codes for CASKNRGDGYTF.

This clone was counted a single time. This chain connects TRBV30 to TRBJ2-2; no definite D call. The germline V gene encodes CDR1 GTSNPN and CDR2 SVGIG (reference sequence). The V gene lost 1 base and the J gene lost 2 bases, with 8 bases spanning the gap. The CDR3 is made up of 14 amino acids. The CDR3, as DNA: TGTGCCTGGAGTGGACTCATTAACACCGGGGAGCTGTTTTTT. This codes for CAWSGLINTGELFF. Filled out from reference TRBV30 and TRBJ2-2, the complete variable domain reads SQTIHQWPATLVQPVGSPLSLECTVEGTSNPNLYWYRQAAGRGLQLLFYSVGIGQISSEVPQNLSASRPQDRQFILSSKKLLLSDSGFYLCAWSGLINTGELFFGEGSRLTVL.

The chain combines TRBV6-1 with TRBJ2-7; D is ambiguous. Germline CDR1 is MNHNS and CDR2 is SASEGT. The CDR3 contains 12 residues. Trimming took off 2 bases at V and 3 bases at J, with 5 bases between the two ends. The CDR3 DNA reads as TGTGCCAGCAGTGAACTGGGCTACGAGCAGTACGTC. It yields the protein CASSELGYEQYV.

This rearrangement joins TRBV13 to TRBJ1-2; no clear D. The V and J ends lost 1 base and 8 bases respectively, with 23 bases between them. The CDR3 is made up of 17 amino acids. The germline CDR1 and CDR2 sequences are PRHDT and FYEKMQ (reference sequence). The CDR3 sequence: CASSLDVEGARGKGYTF. The CDR3 DNA reads TGTGCCAGCAGCTTAGACGTAGAGGGTGCCCGGGGTAAGGGCTACACCTTC. Looking up the rest from reference TRBV13 and TRBJ1-2 gives the full variable domain: AAGVIQSPRHLIKEKRETATLKCYPIPRHDTVYWYQQGPGQDPQFLISFYEKMQSDKGSIPDRFSAQQFSDYHSELNMSSLELGDSALYFCASSLDVEGARGKGYTFGSGTRLTVV.

The chain is built from TRBV30 and TRBJ1-4; D gene unclear. The CDR3 runs 13 residues. In germline, CDR1 is GTSNPN, CDR2 SVGIG (reference sequence). V dropped 2 bases and J dropped 5 bases, with 9 bases sitting between them. As DNA, the CDR3 is TGTGCCTGGAGTTTTGGAGTCAATGAAAAACTGTTTTTT. Its translation is CAWSFGVNEKLFF.

The V and J genes are TRBV21-1 and TRBJ1-3; the DNA was not used to check the table's D call, TRBD1. TRBV21-1 is designated a pseudogene. This CDR3 is 17 amino acids long. The CDR3 sequence is CASSKGGQPSSGNTIYF. CDR3 DNA sequence: TGTGCCAGCAGCAAAGGGGGACAGCCGAGCTCTGGAAACACCATATATTTT.

As regards this clone: Other nucleotide sequences from this sample produce the same CDR3. The rearrangement uses TRBV6-5 and TRBJ2-7; 9 positions match TRBD2. V shed 7 bases, J shed 2 bases, and the junction held 9 bases outside the gene matches. CDR1 MNHEY and CDR2 SVGAGI come from the germline V gene. The CDR3 has 15 amino acids. Here the CDR3 DNA reads TGTGCCAGCACCCCCCCAAGCGGGGGGACCTACGAGCAGTACTTC. This translates into CASTPPSGGTYEQYF.

The V and J genes are TRBV29-1 and TRBJ2-3; 13 bases map to TRBD2. After removal of 5 bases from V and 4 bases from J, the junction contained 9 bases not matched to a gene. The CDR3 spans 16 residues. Germline V CDR1 and CDR2: SQVTM, ANQGSEA. CDR3 sequence (DNA): TGCAGCGTTCTCCCCCGACTAGCGGGGGGACCAGATACGCAGTATTTT. Protein product: CSVLPRLAGGPDTQYF.

The V and J genes are TRBV7-3 and TRBJ2-1, with 7 bases lining up with TRBD1. The CDR3 has 16 amino acids. With 2 bases clipped from V and 5 bases from J, the junction kept 9 bases outside the gene matches. Germline V gene lookup returns CDR1 SGHTA and CDR2 FQGTGA. This chain's CDR3 is CASSLQPGQPNNEQFF. DNA of the CDR3: TGTGCCAGCAGCTTACAACCGGGACAGCCAAACAATGAGCAGTTCTTC. The variable domain in full, with the rest retrieved from reference TRBV7-3 and TRBJ2-1, is GAGVSQTPSNKVTEKGKYVELRCDPISGHTALYWYRQSLGQGPEFLIYFQGTGAADDSGLPNDRFFAVRPEGSVSTLKIQRTERGDSAVYLCASSLQPGQPNNEQFFGPGTRLTVL.

The gene calls are TRBV5-4 and TRBJ2-1; perhaps TRBD2 as D (6 bases). This CDR3 is 15 amino acids long. V lost 0 bases to trimming and J lost 0 bases, with 7 bases between them. In germline, CDR1 is SGHNT, CDR2 YYREEE (reference sequence). The CDR3 loop is CASSLELASYNEQFF. The CDR3 DNA follows: TGTGCCAGCAGCTTGGAACTAGCCTCCTACAATGAGCAGTTCTTC.

The rearrangement links TRBV28 to TRBJ1-1; D might be TRBD1 (6 bases). The germline CDR1 and CDR2 sequences are MDHEN and SYDVKM. The CDR3 has 14 residues. Trimming removed 6 bases at V and 3 bases at J, with 14 bases between. Written as DNA, the CDR3 is TGTGCCAGCAGCCCTCTCCCAGGGGACACTGAAGCTTTCTTT. It encodes CASSPLPGDTEAFF. Based on the CDR3 plus reference TRBV28 and TRBJ1-1, the full variable domain is DVKVTQSSRYLVKRTGEKVFLECVQDMDHENMFWYRQDPGLGLRLIYFSYDVKMKEKGDIPEGYSVSREKKERFSLILESASTNQTSMYLCASSPLPGDTEAFFGQGTRLTVV.

The chain combines TRBV19 with TRBJ2-3; TRBD1 might be the D (6 bases). The length of the CDR3 is 17 residues. V was pared by 3 bases and J by 3 bases, with 19 bases between. Germline V gives CDR1 LNHDA, CDR2 SQIVND (reference sequence). The CDR3 loop is CASSITTGPRGTDTQYF. CDR3 sequence (DNA): TGTGCCAGTAGTATCACAACAGGGCCTAGGGGAACAGATACGCAGTATTTT.